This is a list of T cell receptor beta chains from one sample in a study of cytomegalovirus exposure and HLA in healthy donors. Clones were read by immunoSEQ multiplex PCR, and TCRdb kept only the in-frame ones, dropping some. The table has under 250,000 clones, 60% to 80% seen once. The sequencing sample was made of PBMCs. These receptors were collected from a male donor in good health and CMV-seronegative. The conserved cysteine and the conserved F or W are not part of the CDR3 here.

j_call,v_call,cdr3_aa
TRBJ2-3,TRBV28,ASIERETSTDTQY
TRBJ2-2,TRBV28,ASSTGGRSTGELF
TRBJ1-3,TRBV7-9,ASSLGGDSGNTIY
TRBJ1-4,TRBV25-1,ASSEYPPRATNEKLF
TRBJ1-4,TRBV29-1,SVVGTNEKLF
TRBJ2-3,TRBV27,ASSLSQGILTDTQY
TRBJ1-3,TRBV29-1,SVGNRLLPGNTIY
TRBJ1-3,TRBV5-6,ASSFAGTGGNTIY
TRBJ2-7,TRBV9,ASSSAGTSGAYEQY
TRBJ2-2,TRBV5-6,ASSLRYGDNTGELF
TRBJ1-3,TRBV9,ASSVSGSVAGNTIY
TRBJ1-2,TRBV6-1,ASRTGMGYGYT
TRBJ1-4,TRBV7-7,ASSRDRNEKLF
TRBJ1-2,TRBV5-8,ASSGGGGNYGYT
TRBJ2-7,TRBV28,ASSLGGMKSYEQY
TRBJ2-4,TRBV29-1,SVLRQGADGNIQY
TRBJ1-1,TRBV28,ASSLPRVTEAF
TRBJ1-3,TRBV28,ASSPGLLSGNTIY
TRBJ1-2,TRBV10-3,AISELDRDYGYT
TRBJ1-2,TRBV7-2,ASSQGAGAGGYT
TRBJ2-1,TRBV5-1,ASSLDGSDYNNEQF
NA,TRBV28,ASSSDRDYEQY
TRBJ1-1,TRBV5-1,ASSDKANTEAF
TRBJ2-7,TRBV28,ASNPLAGVPYEQY
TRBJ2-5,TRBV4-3,ASSQGLADSQETQY
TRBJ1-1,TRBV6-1,ASNLQGNTEAF
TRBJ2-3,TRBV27,ASSGLAASTDTQY
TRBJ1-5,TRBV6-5,ASSYQGGPQH
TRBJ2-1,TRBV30,AWTASGIGEQF
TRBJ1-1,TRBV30,AWSGDRGPEAF
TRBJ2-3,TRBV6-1,ASSSRDRGMDTQY
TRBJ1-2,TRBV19,ATLGQGANYGYT
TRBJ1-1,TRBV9,ASSASGTAKAF
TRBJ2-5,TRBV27,ASSLGGGETQY
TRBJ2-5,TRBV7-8,ASSPEWGVQETQY
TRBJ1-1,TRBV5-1,ASSFTGATEAF
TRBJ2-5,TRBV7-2,ASSLGMSQETQY
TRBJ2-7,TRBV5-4,ASSPARSGGFDEQY
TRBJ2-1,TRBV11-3,ASSPSYLNEQF
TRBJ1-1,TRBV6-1,ASRLTEAF
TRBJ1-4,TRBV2,ASSEAGGENEKLF
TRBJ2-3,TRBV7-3,ASSLKWGGQDTQY
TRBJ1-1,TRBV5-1,ASQFGTPNTEAF
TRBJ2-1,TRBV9,ASSVGGPEQF
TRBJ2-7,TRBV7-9,ASSPRSGASYEQY
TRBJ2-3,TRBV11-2,ASSEGQSTDTQY
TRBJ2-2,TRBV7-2,ASSLDGWSTGELF
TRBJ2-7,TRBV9,ASSVLTGGNEQY